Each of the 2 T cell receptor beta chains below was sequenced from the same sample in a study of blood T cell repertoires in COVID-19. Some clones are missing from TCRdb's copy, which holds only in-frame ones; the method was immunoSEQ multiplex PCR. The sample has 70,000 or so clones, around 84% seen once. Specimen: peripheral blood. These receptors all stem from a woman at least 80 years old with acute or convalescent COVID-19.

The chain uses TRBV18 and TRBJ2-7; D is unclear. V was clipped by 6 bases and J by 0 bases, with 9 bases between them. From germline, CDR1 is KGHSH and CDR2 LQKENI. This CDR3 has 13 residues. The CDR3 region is CASSTDISYEQYF. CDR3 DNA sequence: TGTGCCAGCTCCACCGACATCTCCTACGAGCAGTACTTC.

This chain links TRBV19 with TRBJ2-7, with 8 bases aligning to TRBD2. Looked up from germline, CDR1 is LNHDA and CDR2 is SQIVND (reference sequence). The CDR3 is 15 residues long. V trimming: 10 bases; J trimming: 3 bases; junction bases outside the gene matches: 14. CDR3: CATLEVGGGFYEQYF. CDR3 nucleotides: TGTGCCACTTTAGAGGTTGGCGGGGGGTTCTACGAGCAGTACTTC. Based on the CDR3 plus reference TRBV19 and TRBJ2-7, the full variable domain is DGGITQSPKYLFRKEGQNVTLSCEQNLNHDAMYWYRQDPGQGLRLIYYSQIVNDFQKGDIAEGYSVSREKKESFPLTVTSAQKNPTAFYLCATLEVGGGFYEQYFGPGTRLTVT.